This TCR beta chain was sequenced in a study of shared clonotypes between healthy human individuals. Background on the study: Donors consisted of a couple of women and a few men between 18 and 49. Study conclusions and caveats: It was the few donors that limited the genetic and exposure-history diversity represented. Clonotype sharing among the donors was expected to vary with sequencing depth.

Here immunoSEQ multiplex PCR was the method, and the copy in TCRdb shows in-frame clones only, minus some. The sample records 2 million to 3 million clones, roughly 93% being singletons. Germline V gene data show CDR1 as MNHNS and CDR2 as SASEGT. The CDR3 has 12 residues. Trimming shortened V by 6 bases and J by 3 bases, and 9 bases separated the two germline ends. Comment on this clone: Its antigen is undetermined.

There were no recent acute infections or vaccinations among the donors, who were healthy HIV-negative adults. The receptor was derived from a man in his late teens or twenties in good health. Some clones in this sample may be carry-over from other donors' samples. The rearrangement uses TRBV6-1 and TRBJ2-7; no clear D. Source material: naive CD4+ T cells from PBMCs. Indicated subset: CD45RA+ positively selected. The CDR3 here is CASRGRNYEQYF. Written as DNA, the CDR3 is TGTGCCAGCAGAGGACGGAACTACGAGCAGTACTTC.